The clone carrying this TCR beta chain was counted once. The antigen is not known. The PCR contained 60 Vbeta and 13 Jbeta primers. This table comes from immunoSEQ multiplex PCR, and its TCRdb copy is limited to in-frame clones, with some not included. This table has 180,000 or so clones, about three quarters appearing once. V lost 4 bases and J 10 bases, leaving 18 bases between the germline ends. The CDR3 totals 14 residues. CDR1 is SGHNT, CDR2 YYREEE, per germline (reference sequence). This sample stems from a study of cytomegalovirus exposure and HLA in healthy donors. Background on the study: Among the roughly 380 donors who were genotyped, about 86% fell in the genetic ancestry cluster that is associated with self-reported Caucasian donors.

Study findings and constraints: Segments of the TCR beta V type were, in most cases, productive about 87% or about 30% of the time in an earlier analysis. What a later analysis showed was that several of the most significant clusters appeared linked to common viral pathogens.

The sample consisted of PBMCs. The clonotype was recovered from a man younger than 35 in good health and CMV-seronegative. The chain is built from TRBV5-4 and TRBJ2-1, with D maybe TRBD2 (6 bases). CDR3 sequence (DNA): TGTGCCAGCAGCCCCCGGGACTCCGCCCCGGAGCAGTTCTTC. Translated: CASSPRDSAPEQFF.